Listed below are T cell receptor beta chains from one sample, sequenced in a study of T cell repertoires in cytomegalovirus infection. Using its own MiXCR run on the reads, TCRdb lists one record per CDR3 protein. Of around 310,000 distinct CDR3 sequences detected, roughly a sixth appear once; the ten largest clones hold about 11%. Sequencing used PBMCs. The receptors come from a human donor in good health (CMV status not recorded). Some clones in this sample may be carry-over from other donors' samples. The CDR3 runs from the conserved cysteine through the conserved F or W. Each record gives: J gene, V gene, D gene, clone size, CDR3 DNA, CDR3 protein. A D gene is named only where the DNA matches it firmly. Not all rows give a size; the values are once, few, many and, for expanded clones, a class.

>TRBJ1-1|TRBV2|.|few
TGTGCCAGCACAACGGGTCAGTTTGCTGAAGCTTTCTTT
CASTTGQFAEAFF
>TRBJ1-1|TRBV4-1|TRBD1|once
TGCGCCAGCAGCCCGAGACAGGGTTACACTGAAGCTTTCTTT
CASSPRQGYTEAFF
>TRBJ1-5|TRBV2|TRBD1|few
TGTGCCAGCAGCCTTGACAGGGTAGGCAATCAGCCCCAGCATTTT
CASSLDRVGNQPQHF
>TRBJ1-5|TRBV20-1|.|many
TGCAGTGCTTCCAGGGCTCCCTTTCAGCCCCAGCATTTT
CSASRAPFQPQHF
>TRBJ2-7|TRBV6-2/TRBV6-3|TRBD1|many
TGTGCCAGCAGTTACTCCCCGGGACAGAGCTACGAGCAGTACTTC
CASSYSPGQSYEQYF
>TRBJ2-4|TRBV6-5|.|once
TGTGCCAGCAGCGCCATGGGCTGGGAAAACATTCAGTACTTC
CASSAMGWENIQYF
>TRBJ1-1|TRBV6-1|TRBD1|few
TGTGCCAGTTGTACAGGGGGATACACTGAAGCTTTCTTT
CASCTGGYTEAFF
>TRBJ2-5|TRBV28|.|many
TGTGCCAGCAGGAGGTGGGAGACCCAGTACTTC
CASRRWETQYF
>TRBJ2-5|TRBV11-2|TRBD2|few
TGTGCCAGCAGCCGGGGGACTAGCGAAGAGACCCAGTACTTC
CASSRGTSEETQYF
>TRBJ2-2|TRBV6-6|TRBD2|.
TGTGCCAGCAGTTACGGACTATTTGCGGGGGGTACCGGGGAGCTGTTTTTT
CASSYGLFAGGTGELFF
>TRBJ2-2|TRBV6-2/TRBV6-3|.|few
TGTGCCAGCAATATGAACACCGGGGAGCTGTTTTTT
CASNMNTGELFF
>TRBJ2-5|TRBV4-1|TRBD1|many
TGCGCCAGCAGCGGGTCAGGGGGAGAGACCCAGTACTTC
CASSGSGGETQYF
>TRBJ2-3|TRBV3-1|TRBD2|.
TGTGCCAGCAGCCTCGAGCTAGCGGGGAGCACAGATACGCAGTATTTT
CASSLELAGSTDTQYF